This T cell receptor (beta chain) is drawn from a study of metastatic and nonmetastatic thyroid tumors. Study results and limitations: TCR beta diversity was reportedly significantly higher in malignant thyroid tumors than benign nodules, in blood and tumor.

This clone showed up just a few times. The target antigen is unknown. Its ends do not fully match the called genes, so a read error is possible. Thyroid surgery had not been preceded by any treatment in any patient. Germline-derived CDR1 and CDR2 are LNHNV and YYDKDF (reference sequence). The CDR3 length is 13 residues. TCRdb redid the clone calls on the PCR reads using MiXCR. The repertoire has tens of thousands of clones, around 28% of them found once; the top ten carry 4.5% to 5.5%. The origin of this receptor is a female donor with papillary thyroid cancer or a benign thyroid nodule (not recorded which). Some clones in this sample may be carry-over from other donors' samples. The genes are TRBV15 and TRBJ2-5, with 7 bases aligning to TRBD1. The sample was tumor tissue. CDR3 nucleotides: TGTTCCACCAGGAGACAGGGTTCCCATGAGCAGTTTTTC. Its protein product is CSTRRQGSHEQFF.